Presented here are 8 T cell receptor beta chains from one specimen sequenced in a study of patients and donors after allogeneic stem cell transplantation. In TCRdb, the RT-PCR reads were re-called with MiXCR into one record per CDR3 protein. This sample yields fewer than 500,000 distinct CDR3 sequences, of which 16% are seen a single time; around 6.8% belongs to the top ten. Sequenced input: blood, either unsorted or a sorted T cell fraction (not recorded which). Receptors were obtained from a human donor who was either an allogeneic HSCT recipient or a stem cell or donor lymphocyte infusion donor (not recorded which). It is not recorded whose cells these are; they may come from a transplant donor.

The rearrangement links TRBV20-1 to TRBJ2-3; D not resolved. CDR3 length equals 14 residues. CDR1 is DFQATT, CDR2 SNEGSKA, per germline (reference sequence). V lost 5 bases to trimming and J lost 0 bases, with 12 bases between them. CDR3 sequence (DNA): TGCAGTGCTGACTCGATAGGGAGCACAGATACGCAGTATTTT. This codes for CSADSIGSTDTQYF.

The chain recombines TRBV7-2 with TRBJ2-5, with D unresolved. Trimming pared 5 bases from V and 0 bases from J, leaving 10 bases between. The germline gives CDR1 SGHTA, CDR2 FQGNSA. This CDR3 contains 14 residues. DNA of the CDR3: TGTGCCAGCAGCAGAGACATCTACCAAGAGACCCAGTACTTC. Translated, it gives CASSRDIYQETQYF.

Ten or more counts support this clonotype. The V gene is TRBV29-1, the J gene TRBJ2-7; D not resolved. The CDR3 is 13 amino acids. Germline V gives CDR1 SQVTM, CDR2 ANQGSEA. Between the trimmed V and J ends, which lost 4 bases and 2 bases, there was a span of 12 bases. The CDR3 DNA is TGCAGCGTTGGGCAACAATCTGCCTACGAGCAGTACTTC. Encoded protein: CSVGQQSAYEQYF.

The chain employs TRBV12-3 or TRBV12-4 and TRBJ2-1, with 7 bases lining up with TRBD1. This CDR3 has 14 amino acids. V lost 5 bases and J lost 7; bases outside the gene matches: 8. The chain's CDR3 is CASSPGTANNEQFF. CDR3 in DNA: TGTGCCAGCAGTCCCGGGACAGCCAATAATGAGCAGTTCTTC.

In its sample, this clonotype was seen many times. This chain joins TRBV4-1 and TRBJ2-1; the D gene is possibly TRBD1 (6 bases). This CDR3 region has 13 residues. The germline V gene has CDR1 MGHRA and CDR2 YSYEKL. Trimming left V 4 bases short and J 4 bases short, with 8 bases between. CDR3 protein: CASSLGAYNEQFF. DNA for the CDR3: TGCGCCAGCAGCCTGGGGGCATACAATGAGCAGTTCTTC.

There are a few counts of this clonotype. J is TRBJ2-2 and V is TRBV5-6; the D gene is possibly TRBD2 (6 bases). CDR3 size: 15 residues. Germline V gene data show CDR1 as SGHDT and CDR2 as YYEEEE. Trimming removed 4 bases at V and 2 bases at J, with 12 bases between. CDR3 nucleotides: TGTGCCAGCAGCAAAGTAGCGGAAAACACCGGGGAGCTGTTTTTT. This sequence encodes CASSKVAENTGELFF.

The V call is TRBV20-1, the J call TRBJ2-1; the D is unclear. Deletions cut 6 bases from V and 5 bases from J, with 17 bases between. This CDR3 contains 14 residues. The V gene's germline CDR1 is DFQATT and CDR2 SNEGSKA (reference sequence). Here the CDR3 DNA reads TGCAGTGCCGCCTATCCGGGCCTAAACAATGAGCAGTTCTTC. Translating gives CSAAYPGLNNEQFF.

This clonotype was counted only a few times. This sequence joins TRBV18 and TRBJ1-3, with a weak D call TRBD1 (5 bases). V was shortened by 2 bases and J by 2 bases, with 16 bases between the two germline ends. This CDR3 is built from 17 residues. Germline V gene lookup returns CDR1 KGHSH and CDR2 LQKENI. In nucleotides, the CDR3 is TGTGCCAGCTCACCATTACCTGCCGGGACGCCTGGAAACACCATATATTTT. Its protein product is CASSPLPAGTPGNTIYF.